This T cell receptor beta chain was captured in a study of response to subunit inactivated influenza vaccine. MiXCR was run by TCRdb on the RT-PCR reads, yielding one entry per CDR3 protein. This sample has around 600,000 distinct CDR3 sequences, with roughly 12% found just once. These data were likewise used in another study, on T cells expressing NK-cell markers. That source notes: Libraries used 5'RACE template switching adding universal primer site and UMIs. TCR beta repertoires came from sorted CD3+CD56+NKG2C+, CD3+CD56+NKG2C- and CD3+CD56-NKG2C+ T cells. In the group of eight sequenced donors, seven were HCMV-seropositive and one was seronegative. In several experiments, an anti-gamma-delta TCR antibody restricted sorting to alpha-beta TCR T cells. In four donors, these clonotypes also led the CD3+CD56-NKG2C+ fraction.

The material sequenced was PBMCs from blood, taken on the day of vaccination. This sequence was found in a man in his fifties or sixties who received an inactivated influenza vaccine.

Here the CDR3 DNA reads TGTGCCAGTAGTAGGGGACAGGGGGACTATGGCTACACCTTC. Encoded protein: CASSRGQGDYGYTF. The chain couples TRBV19 to TRBJ1-2; 11 nucleotides line up with TRBD1. This CDR3 comprises 14 residues. Trimming cost V 4 bases and J 3 bases; bases outside gene matches: 1. CDR1 is LNHDA and CDR2 is SQIVND in the germline V gene (reference sequence).